Reported below is one T cell receptor (beta chain). Its antigen is still unknown. Other DNA sequences in this sample translate to the same CDR3. The germline gives CDR1 GTSNPN, CDR2 SVGIG (reference sequence). The CDR3 covers 14 residues. Losses at the gene ends were 1 base for V and 4 bases for J; bases not matched to a gene: 5. This sample was taken from a study of beta chain features in type 1 diabetes. The wider study: Patients shared similar age, gender and cell yields with healthy donors.

Staining for CD45RO/CCR7/CD25/CD127/CD95/CD27 allowed sorting of CD4+ naive, central memory, regulatory and stem cell-like memory cells. Study-wide results and caveats: VDJ junctions from type 1 diabetes patients carried fewer insertions and larger deletions. Sampled from patients, naive, central memory and Treg TCRB repertoires appeared more similar than those sampled from healthy donors.

Sequencing targeted expressed TCRB transcripts, as all isolated RNA had been reverse transcribed. The repertoire was sequenced with immunoSEQ multiplex PCR; TCRdb's copy has only in-frame clones and lacks some. The table lists 330,000 or so clones, about 20% of them singletons. This receptor was taken from a young woman in good health. The rearrangement links TRBV30 to TRBJ2-5; 8 nucleotides line up with TRBD2. Sample: naive CD4+ T cells from blood. The CDR3 bases are TGTGCCTGGAGTGGCGGGGGGCGGTCAGAGACCCAGTACTTC. This encodes CAWSGGGRSETQYF.